Given below is one T cell receptor beta chain in context. Antigen specificity is unknown. Germline is not matched at one junction end, which may reflect a read error. Germline V gene data show CDR1 as MNHNS and CDR2 as SASEGT. The CDR3 sequence is 11 residues long. These data are taken from a study of T cell repertoires in cytomegalovirus infection. TCRdb ran MiXCR on the reads and lists one entry per CDR3 protein. The repertoire has about 890,000 distinct CDR3 sequences, 31% of them found once; the top ten carry over 12%. The chain uses TRBV6-1 and TRBJ1-1, with 7 positions matching TRBD1. The sequence derives from a human donor in good health (CMV status not recorded). Some clones in this sample may be carry-over from other donors' samples. Specimen: cultured CD8+ T cells from PBMCs, collected from culture after CMV antigen stimulation. The CDR3 reads CASSGQAGTSF. In DNA, the CDR3 is TGTGCCAGCAGCGGACAGGCTGGAACGTCCTTT.